A selection of T cell receptor beta chains follows, all from one sample in a study of Graves' ophthalmopathy and Graves' hyperthyroidism. TCRdb itself ran the multiplex PCR reads through MiXCR, one entry per CDR3 protein. This table holds roughly 400,000 distinct CDR3 sequences, roughly 18% found once. Sequenced: peripheral blood. The receptors here all came from a woman aged 18-29 years with Graves' ophthalmopathy. Both conserved end residues are part of each CDR3. Fields, in order: J gene, D gene, V gene, clone size, CDR3 DNA, CDR3 protein. The D gene is left open where the match is weak. Expanded clones are given a class, and other clones once, few, many or no size at all.

TRBJ1-5,.,TRBV7-8,.,TGTGCCAGCAGCCTGGGGGTGGGGGGCTTTCAGCCCCAGCATTTT,CASSLGVGGFQPQHF
TRBJ2-4,TRBD1,TRBV5-5,few,TGTGCCAGCAGCTGGACAGGTTTCGACAAAAACATTCAGTACTTC,CASSWTGFDKNIQYF
TRBJ2-5,TRBD2,TRBV30,many,TGTGCCTGGAGTATCTTTTGGGGGAGGGCCCGGGAGACCCAGTACTTC,CAWSIFWGRARETQYF
TRBJ1-2,.,TRBV6-5,few,TGTGCCAGCAGTTATCCAGGCGATGCTGGCTACACCTTC,CASSYPGDAGYTF
TRBJ1-2,TRBD1,TRBV12-3/TRBV12-4,many,TGTGCCAGCAGTCGACAGGGCTCGACCCCCAATTATGGCTACACCTTC,CASSRQGSTPNYGYTF
TRBJ1-1,.,TRBV4-3,.,TGCGCCAGCAGCCAGATAGGGAGGGCTGAAGCTTTCTTT,CASSQIGRAEAFF
TRBJ1-5,.,TRBV27,many,TGTGCCAGCAGTTTATTTGTAGGGAGCAATCAGCCCCAGCATTTT,CASSLFVGSNQPQHF
TRBJ1-1,.,TRBV7-2,many,TGTGCCAGCAGCATTTGGGCAGGAGCGGGAACTGAAGCTTTCTTT,CASSIWAGAGTEAFF
TRBJ1-2,.,TRBV28,many,TGTGCCAGCAGAATGCGGGGGAGCTATGGCTACACCTTC,CASRMRGSYGYTF
TRBJ2-7,.,TRBV14,.,TGTGCCAGCAGCCAAGTTGGCCTTGGTGAGCAGTACTTC,CASSQVGLGEQYF
TRBJ2-7,.,TRBV2,many,TGTGCCAGCAGTGAAGGGGGGCGCGTCGAGCAGTACTTC,CASSEGGRVEQYF
TRBJ2-7,.,TRBV18,many,TGTGCCAGCTCACCACCGGAACGAAAAGAGGGGGCCTACGAGCAGTACTTC,CASSPPERKEGAYEQYF
TRBJ2-7,.,TRBV28,many,TGTGCCAGCAGTCCCCTCCGGGCGGGGAGCTACGAGCAGTACTTC,CASSPLRAGSYEQYF
TRBJ2-4,.,TRBV30,many,TGTGCCTGGAGCCAAAAAATTAGCGGCACCAAAAACATTCAGTACTTC,CAWSQKISGTKNIQYF
TRBJ1-5,.,TRBV12-3/TRBV12-4,many,TGTGCCAGCAGCCTGCGACAGACGGGTCAGCCCCAGCATTTT,CASSLRQTGQPQHF
TRBJ2-7,.,TRBV20-1,many,TGCAGTGCTAGAGATCCCGCCCGGTACGAGCAGTACTTC,CSARDPARYEQYF
TRBJ2-7,TRBD1,TRBV10-3,many,TGTGCCACCTCGACAGGGGAACATACCGAGCAGTACTTC,CATSTGEHTEQYF
TRBJ2-5,.,TRBV11-2,many,TGTGCCAGCAGCTTAGTTACTCTAACAGGGAGGGGAGAGACCCAGTACTTC,CASSLVTLTGRGETQYF
TRBJ2-5,.,TRBV24-1,many,TGTGCCACCAGTGAAGGCTCCCAAGAGACCCAGTACTTC,CATSEGSQETQYF
TRBJ2-7,.,TRBV19,many,TGTGCCAGTAGTTCTCGACCCCCCCAGCCTTACGAGCAGTACTTC,CASSSRPPQPYEQYF
TRBJ1-1,TRBD1,TRBV9,many,TGTGCCAGCAGCGCCCGACAGGGGAGGATGAACACTGAAGCTTTCTTT,CASSARQGRMNTEAFF
TRBJ1-5,.,TRBV28,many,TGTGCCAGCAGTCCCGCAAAAGGGGGGAATCAGCCCCAGCATTTT,CASSPAKGGNQPQHF
TRBJ2-2,TRBD2,TRBV12-3/TRBV12-4,.,TGTGCCAGCAGCTTTAGCGGGAGAAGCACCGGGGAGCTGTTTTTT,CASSFSGRSTGELFF
TRBJ1-5,.,TRBV12-3/TRBV12-4,many,TGTGCCAGCAGTTTAGGGGGCCAGCTCAATCAGCCCCAGCATTTT,CASSLGGQLNQPQHF
TRBJ1-2,.,TRBV29-1,.,TGCAGCGCCGCCCTAGTCCCATCTGGCGGCTACACCTTC,CSAALVPSGGYTF
TRBJ2-7,TRBD1,TRBV13,many,TGTGCCAGCAGCGACGCCGGGACAGGGGGTAACGAGCAGTACTTC,CASSDAGTGGNEQYF
TRBJ1-1,.,TRBV5-1,many,TGCGCCAGCAGAGGGGTTGGGGGAAGGTCGAACACTGAAGCTTTCTTT,CASRGVGGRSNTEAFF
TRBJ2-2,.,TRBV20-1,many,TGCAGTGCTAGAGATATAAATAGCGGAGCGAACACCGGGGAGCTGTTTTTT,CSARDINSGANTGELFF
TRBJ1-5,TRBD1,TRBV5-1,many,TGCGCCAGCAGCTCCGGGGAGGGACAGGGCTATCAGCCCCAGCATTTT,CASSSGEGQGYQPQHF
TRBJ2-7,.,TRBV5-1,.,TGCGCCAGCATGCACGGGGAAAGTTACTCCTACGAGCAGTACTTC,CASMHGESYSYEQYF
TRBJ2-7,.,TRBV5-1,.,TGCGCCAGCAGCTTGGGGACAGTTATCTCCTACGAGCAGTACTTC,CASSLGTVISYEQYF
TRBJ1-6,.,TRBV28,many,TGTGCCAGCAGCGGAGAGGATAATTCACCCCTCCACTTT,CASSGEDNSPLHF
TRBJ2-4,.,TRBV5-1,many,TGCGCCAGCAGCTTGGATGGGCCAGAAAACATTCAGTACTTC,CASSLDGPENIQYF
TRBJ2-7,TRBD1,TRBV11-1,many,TGTGCCAGCAGCCCAGGGACAGGGGGCGTCTACGAGCAGTACTTC,CASSPGTGGVYEQYF
TRBJ2-7,.,TRBV28,many,TGTGCCAGCAGGGGTTCCAGGGGGGGGCGCGAGCAGTACTTC,CASRGSRGGREQYF
TRBJ1-1,.,TRBV12-3/TRBV12-4,many,TGTGCCAGCAGTGGGGGGCGGTACACTGAAGCTTTCTTT,CASSGGRYTEAFF